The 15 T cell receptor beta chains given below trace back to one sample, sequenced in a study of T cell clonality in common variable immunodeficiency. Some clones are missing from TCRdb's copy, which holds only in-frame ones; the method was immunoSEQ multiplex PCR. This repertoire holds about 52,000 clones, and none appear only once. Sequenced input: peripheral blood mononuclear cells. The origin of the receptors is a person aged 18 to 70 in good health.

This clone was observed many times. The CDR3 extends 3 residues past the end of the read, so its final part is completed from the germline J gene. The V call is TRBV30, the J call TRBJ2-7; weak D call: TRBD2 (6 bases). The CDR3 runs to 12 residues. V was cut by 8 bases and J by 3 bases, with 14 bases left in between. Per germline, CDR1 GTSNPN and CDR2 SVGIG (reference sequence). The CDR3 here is CAEGRGDYEQYF. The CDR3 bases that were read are TGTGCCGAGGGGCGGGGAGACTACGAG.

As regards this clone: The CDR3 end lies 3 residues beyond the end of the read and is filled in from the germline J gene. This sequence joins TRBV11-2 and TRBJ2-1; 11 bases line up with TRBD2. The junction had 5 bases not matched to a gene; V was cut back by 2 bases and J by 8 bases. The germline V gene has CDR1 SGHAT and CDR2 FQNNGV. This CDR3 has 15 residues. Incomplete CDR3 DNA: TGTGCCAGCAGCTTACGCCTAGCGGGAGGCCATGAG. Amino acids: CASSLRLAGGHE. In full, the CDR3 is CASSLRLAGGHEQFF.

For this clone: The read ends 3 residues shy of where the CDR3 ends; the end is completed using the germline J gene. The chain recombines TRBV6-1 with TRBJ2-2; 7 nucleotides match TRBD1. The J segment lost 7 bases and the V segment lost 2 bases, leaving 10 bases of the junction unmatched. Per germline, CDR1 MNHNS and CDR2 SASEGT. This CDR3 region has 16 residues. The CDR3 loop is CASSESRQGFGGELFF. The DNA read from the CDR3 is TGTGCCAGCAGTGAAAGTCGACAGGGATTCGGCGGGGAG.

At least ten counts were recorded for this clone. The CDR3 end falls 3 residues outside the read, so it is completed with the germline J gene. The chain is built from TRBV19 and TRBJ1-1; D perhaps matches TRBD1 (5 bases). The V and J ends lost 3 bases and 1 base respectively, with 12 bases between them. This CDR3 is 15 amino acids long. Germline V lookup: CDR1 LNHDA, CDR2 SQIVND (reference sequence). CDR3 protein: CASSMGGGSNTEAFF. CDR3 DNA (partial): TGTGCCAGTAGTATGGGGGGGGGTTCGAACACTGAA.

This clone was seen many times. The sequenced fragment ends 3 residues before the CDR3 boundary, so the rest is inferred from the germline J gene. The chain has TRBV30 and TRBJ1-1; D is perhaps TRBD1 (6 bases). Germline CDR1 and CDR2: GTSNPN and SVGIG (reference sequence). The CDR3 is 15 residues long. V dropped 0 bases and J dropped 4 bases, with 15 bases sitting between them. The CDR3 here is CAWSVLGGGSTEAFF. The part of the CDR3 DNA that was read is TGTGCCTGGAGTGTACTTGGGGGCGGGAGCACTGAA.

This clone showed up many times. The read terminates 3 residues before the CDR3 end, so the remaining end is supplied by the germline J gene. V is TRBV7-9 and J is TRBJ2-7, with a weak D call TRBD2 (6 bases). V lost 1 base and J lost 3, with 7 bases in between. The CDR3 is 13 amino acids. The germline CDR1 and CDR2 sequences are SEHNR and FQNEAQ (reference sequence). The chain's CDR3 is CASSLGDFYEQYF. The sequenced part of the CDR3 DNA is TGTGCCAGCAGCTTAGGGGACTTCTACGAG.

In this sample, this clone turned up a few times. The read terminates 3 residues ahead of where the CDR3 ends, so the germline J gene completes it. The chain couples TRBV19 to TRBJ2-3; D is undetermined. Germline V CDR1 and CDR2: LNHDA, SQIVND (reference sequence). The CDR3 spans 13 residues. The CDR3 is CASTRPPNQPQYF. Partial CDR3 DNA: TGTGCCAGTACTAGACCCCCTAATCAGCCG. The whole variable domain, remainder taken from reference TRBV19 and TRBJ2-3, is DGGITQSPKYLFRKEGQNVTLSCEQNLNHDAMYWYRQDPGQGLRLIYYSQIVNDFQKGDIAEGYSVSREKKESFPLTVTSAQKNPTAFYLCASTRPPNQPQYFGPGTRLTVL.

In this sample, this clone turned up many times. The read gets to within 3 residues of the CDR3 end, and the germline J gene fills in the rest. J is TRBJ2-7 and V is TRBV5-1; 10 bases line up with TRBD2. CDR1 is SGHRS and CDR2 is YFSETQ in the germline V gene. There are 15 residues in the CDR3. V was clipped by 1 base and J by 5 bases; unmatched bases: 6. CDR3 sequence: CASSLRLAGENEQYF. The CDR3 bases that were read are TGCGCCAGCAGCTTGCGGCTAGCGGGAGAAAACGAG.

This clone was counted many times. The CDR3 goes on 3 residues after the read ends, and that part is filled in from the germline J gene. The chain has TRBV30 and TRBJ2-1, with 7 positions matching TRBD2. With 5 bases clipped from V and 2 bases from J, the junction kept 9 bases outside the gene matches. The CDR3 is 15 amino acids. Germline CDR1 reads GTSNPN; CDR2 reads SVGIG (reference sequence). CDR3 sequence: CAWDTVTSAYNEQFF. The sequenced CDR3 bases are TGTGCCTGGGACACGGTAACTAGCGCCTACAATGAG.

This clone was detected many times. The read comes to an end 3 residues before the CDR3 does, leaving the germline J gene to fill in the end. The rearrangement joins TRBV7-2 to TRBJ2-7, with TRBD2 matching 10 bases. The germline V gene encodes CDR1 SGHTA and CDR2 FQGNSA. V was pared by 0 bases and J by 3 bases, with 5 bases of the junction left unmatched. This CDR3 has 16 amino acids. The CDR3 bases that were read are TGTGCCAGCAGCTTAGCGCGGGTAGCGGGAGGCTACGAG. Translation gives CASSLARVAGGYE. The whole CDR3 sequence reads CASSLARVAGGYEQYF.

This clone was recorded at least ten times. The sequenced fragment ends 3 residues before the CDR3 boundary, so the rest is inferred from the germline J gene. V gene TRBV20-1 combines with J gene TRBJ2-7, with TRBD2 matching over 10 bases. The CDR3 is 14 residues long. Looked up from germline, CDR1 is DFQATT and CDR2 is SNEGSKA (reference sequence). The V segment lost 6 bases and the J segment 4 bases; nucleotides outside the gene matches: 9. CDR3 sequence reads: CSAPPSGSRYEQYF. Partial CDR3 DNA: TGCAGTGCCCCCCCTAGCGGGAGTAGGTACGAG.

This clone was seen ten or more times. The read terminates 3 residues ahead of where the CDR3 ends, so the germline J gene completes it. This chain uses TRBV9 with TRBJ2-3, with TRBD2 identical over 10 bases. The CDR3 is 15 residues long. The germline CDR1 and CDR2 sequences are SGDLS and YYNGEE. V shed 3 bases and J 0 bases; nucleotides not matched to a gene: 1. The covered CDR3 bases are TGTGCCAGCAGCGCGACTAGCGGGAGCACAGATACG. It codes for CASSATSGSTDT. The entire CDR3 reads CASSATSGSTDTQYF.

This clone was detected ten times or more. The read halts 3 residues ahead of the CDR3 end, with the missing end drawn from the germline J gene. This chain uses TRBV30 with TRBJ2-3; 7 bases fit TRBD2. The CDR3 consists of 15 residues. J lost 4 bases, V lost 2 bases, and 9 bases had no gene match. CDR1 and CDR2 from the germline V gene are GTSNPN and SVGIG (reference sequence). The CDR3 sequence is CAWSPMGGRADTQYF. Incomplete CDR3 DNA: TGTGCCTGGAGTCCCATGGGGGGGAGGGCAGATACG. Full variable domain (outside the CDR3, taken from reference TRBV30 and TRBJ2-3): SQTIHQWPATLVQPVGSPLSLECTVEGTSNPNLYWYRQAAGRGLQLLFYSVGIGQISSEVPQNLSASRPQDRQFILSSKKLLLSDSGFYLCAWSPMGGRADTQYFGPGTRLTVL.

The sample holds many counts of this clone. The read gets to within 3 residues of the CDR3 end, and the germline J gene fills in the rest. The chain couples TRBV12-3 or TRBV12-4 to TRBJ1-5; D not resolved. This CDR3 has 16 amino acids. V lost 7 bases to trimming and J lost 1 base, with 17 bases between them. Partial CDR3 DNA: TGTGCCAGCATTAAGACGTCCGGGTTGAGCAATCAGCCC. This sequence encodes CASIKTSGLSNQP. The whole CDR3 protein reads CASIKTSGLSNQPQHF.

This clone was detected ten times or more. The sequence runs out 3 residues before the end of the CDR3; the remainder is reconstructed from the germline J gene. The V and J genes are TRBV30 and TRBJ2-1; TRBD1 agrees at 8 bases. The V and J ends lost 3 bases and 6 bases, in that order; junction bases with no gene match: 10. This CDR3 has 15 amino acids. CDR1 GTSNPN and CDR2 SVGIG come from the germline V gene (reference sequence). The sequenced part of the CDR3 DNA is TGTGCCTGGAGATATCACAGGGGGTCCGGCAATGAG. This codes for CAWRYHRGSGNE. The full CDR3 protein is CAWRYHRGSGNEQFF.